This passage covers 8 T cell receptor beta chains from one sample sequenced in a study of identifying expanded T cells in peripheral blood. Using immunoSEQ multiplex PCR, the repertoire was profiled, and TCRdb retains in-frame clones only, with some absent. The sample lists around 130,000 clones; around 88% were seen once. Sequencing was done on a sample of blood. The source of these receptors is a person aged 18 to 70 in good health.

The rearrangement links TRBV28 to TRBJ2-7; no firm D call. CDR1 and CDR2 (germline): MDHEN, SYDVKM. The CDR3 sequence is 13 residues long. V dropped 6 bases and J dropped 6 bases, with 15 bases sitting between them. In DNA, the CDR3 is TGTGCCAGCAGATACTCCCAAGGGTTCGAGCAGTACTTC. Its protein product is CASRYSQGFEQYF. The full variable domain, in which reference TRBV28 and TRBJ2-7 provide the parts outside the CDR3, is DVKVTQSSRYLVKRTGEKVFLECVQDMDHENMFWYRQDPGLGLRLIYFSYDVKMKEKGDIPEGYSVSREKKERFSLILESASTNQTSMYLCASRYSQGFEQYFGPGTRLTVT.

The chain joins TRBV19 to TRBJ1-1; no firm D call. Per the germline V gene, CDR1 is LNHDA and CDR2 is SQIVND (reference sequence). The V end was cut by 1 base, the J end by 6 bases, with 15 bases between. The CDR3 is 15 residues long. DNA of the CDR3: TGTGCCAGTAGTATAGCCCACTCAGTATGGCCTGAAGCTTTCTTT. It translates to CASSIAHSVWPEAFF.

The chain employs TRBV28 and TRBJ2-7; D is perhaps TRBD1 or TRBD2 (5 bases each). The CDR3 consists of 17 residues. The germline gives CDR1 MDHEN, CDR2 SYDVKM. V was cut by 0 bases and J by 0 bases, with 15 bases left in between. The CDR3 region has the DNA TGTGCCAGCAGTTTATGGGGTCGGGGCGCTAGCTCCTACGAGCAGTACTTC. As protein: CASSLWGRGASSYEQYF. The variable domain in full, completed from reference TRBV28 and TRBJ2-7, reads DVKVTQSSRYLVKRTGEKVFLECVQDMDHENMFWYRQDPGLGLRLIYFSYDVKMKEKGDIPEGYSVSREKKERFSLILESASTNQTSMYLCASSLWGRGASSYEQYFGPGTRLTVT.

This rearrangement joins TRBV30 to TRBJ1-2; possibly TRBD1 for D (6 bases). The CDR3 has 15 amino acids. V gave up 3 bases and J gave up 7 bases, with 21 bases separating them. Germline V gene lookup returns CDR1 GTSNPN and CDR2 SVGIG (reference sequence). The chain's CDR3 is CAWRADQGLVGGYTF. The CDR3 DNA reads TGTGCCTGGAGAGCCGACCAGGGGTTAGTAGGTGGCTACACCTTC.

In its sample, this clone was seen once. The CDR3 region is CASSVATGGKETQYF. CDR3 sequence (DNA): TGTGCCAGCAGCGTAGCTACAGGCGGGAAGGAGACCCAGTACTTC. The chain carries TRBV9 and TRBJ2-5; perhaps TRBD2 as D (6 bases). Germline lookup yields CDR1 SGDLS and CDR2 YYNGEE. There are 15 residues in the CDR3. Trimming removed 0 bases from V and 5 bases from J, with 14 bases in between.

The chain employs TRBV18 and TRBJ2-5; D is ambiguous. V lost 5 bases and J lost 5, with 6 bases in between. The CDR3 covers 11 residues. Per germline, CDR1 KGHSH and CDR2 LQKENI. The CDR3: CASSLRETQYF. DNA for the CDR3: TGTGCCAGCTCATTACGGGAGACCCAGTACTTC. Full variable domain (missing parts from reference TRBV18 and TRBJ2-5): NAGVMQNPRHLVRRRGQEARLRCSPMKGHSHVYWYRQLPEEGLKFMVYLQKENIIDESGMPKERFSAEFPKEGPSILRIQQVVRGDSAAYFCASSLRETQYFGPGTRLLVL.

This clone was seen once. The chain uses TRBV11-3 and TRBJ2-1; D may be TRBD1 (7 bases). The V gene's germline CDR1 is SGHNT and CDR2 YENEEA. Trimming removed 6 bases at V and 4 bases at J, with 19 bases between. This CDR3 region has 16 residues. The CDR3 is CASSLAGQRVYNEQFF. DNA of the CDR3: TGTGCCAGCAGTTTGGCGGGACAGCGGGTTTACAATGAGCAGTTCTTC.

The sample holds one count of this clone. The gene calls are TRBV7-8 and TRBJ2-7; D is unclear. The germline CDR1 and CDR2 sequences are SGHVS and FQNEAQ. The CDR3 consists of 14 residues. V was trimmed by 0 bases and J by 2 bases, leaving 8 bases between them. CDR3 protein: CASSLARSTYEQYF. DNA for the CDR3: TGTGCCAGCAGCTTAGCGCGTTCGACCTACGAGCAGTACTTC.